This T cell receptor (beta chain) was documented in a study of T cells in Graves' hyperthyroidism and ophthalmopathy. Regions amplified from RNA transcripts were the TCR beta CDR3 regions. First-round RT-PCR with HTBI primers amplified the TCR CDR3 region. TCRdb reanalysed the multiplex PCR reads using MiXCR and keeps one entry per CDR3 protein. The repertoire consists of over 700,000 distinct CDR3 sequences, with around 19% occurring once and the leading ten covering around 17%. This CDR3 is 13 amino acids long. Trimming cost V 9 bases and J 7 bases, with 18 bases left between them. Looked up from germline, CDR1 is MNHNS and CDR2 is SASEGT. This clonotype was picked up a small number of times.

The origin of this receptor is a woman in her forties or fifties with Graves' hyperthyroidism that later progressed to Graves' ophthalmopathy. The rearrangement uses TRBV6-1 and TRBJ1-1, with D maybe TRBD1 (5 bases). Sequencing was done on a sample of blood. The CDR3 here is CASLGLPRSEAFF. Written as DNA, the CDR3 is TGTGCCAGTCTGGGACTCCCTCGAAGTGAAGCTTTCTTT.